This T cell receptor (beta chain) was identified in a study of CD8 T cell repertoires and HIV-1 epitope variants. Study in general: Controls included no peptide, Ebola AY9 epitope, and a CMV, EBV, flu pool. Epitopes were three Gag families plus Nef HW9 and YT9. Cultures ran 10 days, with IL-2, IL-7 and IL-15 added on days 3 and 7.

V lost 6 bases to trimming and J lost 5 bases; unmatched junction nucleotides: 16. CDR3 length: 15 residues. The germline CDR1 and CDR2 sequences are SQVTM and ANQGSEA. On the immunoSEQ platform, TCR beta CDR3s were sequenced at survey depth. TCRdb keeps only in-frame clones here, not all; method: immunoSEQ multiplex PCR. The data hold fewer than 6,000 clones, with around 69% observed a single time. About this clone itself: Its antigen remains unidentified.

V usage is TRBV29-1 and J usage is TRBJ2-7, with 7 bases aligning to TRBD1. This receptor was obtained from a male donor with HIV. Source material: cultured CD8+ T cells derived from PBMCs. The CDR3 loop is CSVCGWGTVSNEQYF. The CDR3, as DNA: TGCAGCGTCTGCGGGTGGGGGACAGTGAGTAACGAGCAGTACTTC.